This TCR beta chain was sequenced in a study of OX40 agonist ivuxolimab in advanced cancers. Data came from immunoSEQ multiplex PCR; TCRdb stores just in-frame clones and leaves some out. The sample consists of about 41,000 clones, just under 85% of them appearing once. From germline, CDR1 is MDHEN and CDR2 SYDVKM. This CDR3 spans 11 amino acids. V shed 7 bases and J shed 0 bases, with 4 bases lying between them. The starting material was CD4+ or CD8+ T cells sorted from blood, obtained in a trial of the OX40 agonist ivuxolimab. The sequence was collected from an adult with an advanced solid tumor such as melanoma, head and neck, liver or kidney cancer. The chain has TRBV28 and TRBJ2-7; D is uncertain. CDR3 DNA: TGTGCCAGCAACGACTCCTACGAGCAGTACTTC. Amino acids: CASNDSYEQYF.